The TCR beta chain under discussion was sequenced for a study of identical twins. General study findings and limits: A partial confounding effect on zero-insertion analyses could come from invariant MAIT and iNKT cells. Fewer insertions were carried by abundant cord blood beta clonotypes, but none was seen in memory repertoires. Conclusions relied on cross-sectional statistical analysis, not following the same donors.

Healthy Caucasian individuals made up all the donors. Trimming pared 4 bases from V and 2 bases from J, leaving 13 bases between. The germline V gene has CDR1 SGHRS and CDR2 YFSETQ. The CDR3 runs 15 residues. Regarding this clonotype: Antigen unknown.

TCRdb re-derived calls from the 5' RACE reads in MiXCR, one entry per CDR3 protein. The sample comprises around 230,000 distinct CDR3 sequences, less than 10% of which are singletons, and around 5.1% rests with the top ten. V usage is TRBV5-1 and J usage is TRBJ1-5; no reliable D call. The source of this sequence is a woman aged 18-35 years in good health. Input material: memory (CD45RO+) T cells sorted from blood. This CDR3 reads CASSPDGGGNQPQHF. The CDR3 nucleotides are TGCGCCAGCAGCCCAGACGGAGGAGGCAATCAGCCCCAGCATTTT.